This T cell receptor (beta chain) was documented in a study of cytomegalovirus exposure and HLA in healthy donors. Points from the study as a whole: Listed as cytomegalovirus-associated were 150 or so TCR beta chains.

13 Jbeta primers and 60 Vbeta primers were used for the PCR. Using immunoSEQ multiplex PCR, the repertoire was profiled, and TCRdb retains in-frame clones only, with some absent. This table holds 150,000 to 200,000 clones, 84% found once. Regarding this clone: Its antigen is currently unknown.

The CDR3 contains 13 residues. Germline lookup yields CDR1 GTSNPN and CDR2 SVGIG (reference sequence). Trimming took off 8 bases at V and 1 base at J, with 14 bases between the two ends. The V and J genes are TRBV30 and TRBJ1-1; a possible D gene is TRBD1 (5 bases). Sequenced sample: PBMCs. The clonotype comes from a girl aged 5 to 17 in good health and CMV-seropositive. Here the CDR3 DNA reads TGTGCCGGGGGGGACCCGGGGAACACTGAAGCTTTCTTT. Its translation is CAGGDPGNTEAFF.